This entry describes one T cell receptor beta chain. Extracted from the samples, RNA was reverse transcribed into cDNA to serve as the sequencing template. Repertoires were generated with immunoSEQ multiplex PCR, while TCRdb's copy carries only in-frame clones and drops some. The table has over 150,000 clones, 55% to 75% seen once; the top ten hold under 7%. The CDR3 covers 15 residues. The germline V gene encodes CDR1 SGHTA and CDR2 FQGNSA. V lost 1 base and J lost 3, with 9 bases in between. Treatment given: oral pan-JAK inhibitor, 5-10 mg twice daily. This sample stems from a study of CD8+ T cells in alopecia areata.

The sequence came from a human donor with alopecia areata. Specimen: CD4+ T cells sorted from blood, collected at week 24, from a patient treated with tofacitinib. The gene calls are TRBV7-2 and TRBJ1-4; maybe TRBD1 (5 bases). CDR3 nucleotides: TGTGCCAGCAGCTTAGGCGGGGGAGCTAATGAAAAACTGTTTTTT. Translation gives CASSLGGGANEKLFF.